This TCR beta chain is from a study of T cell responses to AZD1222 COVID-19 vaccine (dated by TCRdb to the early 2020s). Regarding the research as a whole: TCR sequencing covered approximately 230 trial participants: roughly 200 given two doses of AZD1222 and 26 given two doses of MenACWY control vaccine. Enrollment into the trials was organized by age into subgroups of 18-55, 56-69 and 70-plus years, and those subgroups contained 148, 28 and 57 TCR-sequenced participants, respectively.

The CDR3 regions of human TCRbeta chains were analyzed by immunosequencing. The original pipeline was this. TCRs in the repertoires were matched against a reference library of SARS-CoV-2-specific TCRs that had been generated with the MIRA antigen-specificity platform. Breadth meant the fraction of unique TCRs that were SARS-CoV-2-associated, whereas depth meant the fraction of total T cells that were SARS-CoV-2-associated. Using the MIRA data, each spike-specific TCR was mapped to the spike region that the TCR reacts to and placed in a CD4 or CD8 class. Log10-transformed breadth and depth values were compared by one-way ANOVA with Sidak's multiple comparisons tests. TCRdb took over this immuneACCESS table, retaining in-frame rearrangements with V and J assigned. Such tables are incomplete; in checked studies, under half of the missing clones stem from an unresolved V gene, and the remainder is unexplained. The V and J calls and the clone size are those of that table, but D and trimming were determined from the DNA. Present in this sample are about 130,000 clones, more than 85% of which were seen just once. Together, the top ten hold about 1.9% of the sample.

As encoded in the germline V gene, CDR1 is SGHRS while CDR2 is YFSETQ. The CDR3 runs 11 residues from the cysteine to the phenylalanine. Left in the record is the CDR3 DNA by itself, 33 bases read in frame from the first base. The trim is 5 bases for V and 8 bases for J, with a gap of 10 bases between the germline ends. What this sample's time point label stands for: about 28 days (+/-7) after the second vaccine dose. AZD1222 recipients whose second dose came at about 4 weeks and those whose second dose came at about 12 weeks were combined into one group, since spike-specific TCR depth and breadth did not differ between the two schedules. Vaccinee samples were obtained from the UK trials COV001 and COV002, which included a single-blind randomized controlled phase 2/3 trial of AZD1222 (ChAdOx1 nCoV-19) in healthy adults. Trial participant PBMC samples were collected at day 0 and day 28 after the second dose for TCRbeta chain sequencing.

Beyond this particular receptor, the publication reports: Reportedly, close to half of the unique spike-specific TCRs recognized epitopes lying outside the regions that are mutated in the B.1.351 and B.1.1.7 variants. Spike-specific TCR breadth and depth rose significantly after two AZD1222 doses compared with day 0 and with MenACWY recipients. No day 14 peak-response samples were available, so repertoires were characterized only after the peak T cell response. Most participants were white British and females outnumbered males, and the authors suggested that clonal diversity may have been underestimated. The 56-69-year group was small, and its depth increase did not reach significance, likely because of low power. Conclusions about previously exposed vaccinees are limited because only five to seven AZD1222 recipients were SARS-CoV-2 seropositive at baseline. The whole spike protein was spanned by vaccine-associated CD4 TCRs, and dominant responses were seen in regions 160-218 and 743-854.

Points on this clone: This clone's antigen is unknown. The record has no base qualities; no much larger clone is one base away.

Rearrangement joined TRBV5-1 to TRBJ1-2; a weak D assignment points to TRBD1 (5 bases agree). Sequencing was performed on peripheral blood, taken 28 days after the second AZD1222 dose. The TCR comes from an adult who received the AZD1222 COVID-19 vaccine. The DNA is TGCGCCAGCAGTTCAGGGATAGGCTACACCTTC. Translated, it reads CASSSGIGYTF.